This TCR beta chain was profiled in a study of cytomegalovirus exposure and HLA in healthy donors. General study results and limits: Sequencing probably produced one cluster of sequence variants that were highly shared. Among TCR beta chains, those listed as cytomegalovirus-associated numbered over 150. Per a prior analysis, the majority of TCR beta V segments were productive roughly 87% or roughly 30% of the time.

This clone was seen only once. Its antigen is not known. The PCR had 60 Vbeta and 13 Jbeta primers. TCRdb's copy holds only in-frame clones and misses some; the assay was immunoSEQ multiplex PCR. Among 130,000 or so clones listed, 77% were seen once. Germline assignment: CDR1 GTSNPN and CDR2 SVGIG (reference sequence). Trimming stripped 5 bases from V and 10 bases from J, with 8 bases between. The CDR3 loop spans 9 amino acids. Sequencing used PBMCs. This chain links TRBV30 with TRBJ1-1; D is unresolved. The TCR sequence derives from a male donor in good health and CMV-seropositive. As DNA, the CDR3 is TGTGCCTGGGGAGTCGGAGCTTTCTTT. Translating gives CAWGVGAFF.